This is a list of T cell receptor beta chains from one sample in a study of T-cell memory formation after mild COVID-19. One entry per CDR3 protein results from TCRdb running MiXCR on the 5' RACE reads. The table records 550,000 to 600,000 distinct CDR3 sequences, 15% to 20% of them present only once. Sequencing used PBMCs or a T cell subset sorted from them (not recorded which). The receptors originated from an adult woman who had mild COVID-19 (a few samples of this study predate the infection). Cell type and time point are not known. Both conserved end residues are part of each CDR3. Each record gives: D gene, V gene, CDR3 length, clone size, J gene, CDR3 protein, CDR3 DNA. A D gene is named only where the DNA matches it firmly. Where a row states a size, it is once, few, many or the class of an expanded clone; other rows omit it.

.,TRBV29-1,12,many,TRBJ2-1,CSVAQGWDEQFF,TGCAGCGTTGCTCAGGGGTGGGATGAGCAGTTCTTC
.,TRBV7-2,14,.,TRBJ2-2,CASSFWTDGGELFF,TGTGCCAGCAGCTTCTGGACCGACGGCGGGGAGCTGTTTTTT
.,TRBV5-1,17,few,TRBJ2-1,CASSFVPGVRGDIEQFF,TGCGCCAGCAGCTTTGTTCCCGGGGTGCGAGGGGACATTGAGCAGTTCTTC
.,TRBV27,16,few,TRBJ2-6,CASSLSKSSGANVLTF,TGTGCCAGCAGTTTATCGAAGAGCTCTGGGGCCAACGTCCTGACTTTC
.,TRBV27,13,.,TRBJ1-5,CASSFKDDQPQHF,TGTGCCAGCAGTTTTAAGGATGATCAGCCCCAGCATTTT
.,TRBV5-1,15,.,TRBJ1-2,CASSLRQDPSYGYTF,TGCGCCAGCAGCTTGAGGCAGGATCCTTCCTATGGCTACACCTTC
.,TRBV10-3,14,.,TRBJ1-1,CAIRTSGEYTEAFF,TGTGCCATCAGGACCTCCGGGGAGTACACTGAAGCTTTCTTT
TRBD1,TRBV7-9,14,.,TRBJ1-4,CASSLGTVNEKLFF,TGTGCCAGCAGCCTCGGGACAGTCAATGAAAAACTGTTTTTT
.,TRBV27,15,few,TRBJ2-7,CASSPRRGRRYEQYF,TGTGCCAGCAGTCCACGAAGGGGTCGTAGGTACGAGCAGTACTTC
.,TRBV5-6,14,.,TRBJ2-5,CASSAPGRQETQYF,TGTGCCAGCAGCGCACCGGGACGGCAAGAGACCCAGTACTTC
.,TRBV6-2/TRBV6-3,13,few,TRBJ2-7,CASTEDWVYEQYF,TGTGCCAGCACCGAGGACTGGGTCTACGAGCAGTACTTC
.,TRBV7-3,16,.,TRBJ2-1,CASSLMAGSSYNEQFF,TGTGCCAGCAGCTTAATGGCCGGGAGCTCCTACAATGAGCAGTTCTTC
.,TRBV15,15,.,TRBJ1-3,CATSIGGTTGNTIYF,TGTGCCACCAGCATCGGGGGGACCACCGGAAACACCATATATTTT
TRBD2,TRBV7-8,15,.,TRBJ2-2,CAISVSGRRTGELFF,TGTGCCATCAGTGTTAGCGGGAGGAGAACCGGGGAGCTGTTTTTT
.,TRBV7-9,17,few,TRBJ1-2,CASFGSMAVEANYGYTF,TGTGCCAGCTTCGGTTCAATGGCCGTCGAAGCTAACTATGGCTACACCTTC
TRBD2,TRBV12-3/TRBV12-4,15,.,TRBJ2-3,CASSIAGTLTDTQYF,TGTGCCAGCAGCATAGCGGGGACTCTCACCGATACGCAGTATTTT
TRBD1,TRBV9,17,few,TRBJ2-3,CASSVGTGHSSTDTQYF,TGTGCCAGCAGCGTAGGGACAGGCCACTCTAGCACAGATACGCAGTATTTT
.,TRBV29-1,13,few,TRBJ1-2,CSVAPSVNYGYTF,TGCAGCGTTGCGCCCTCCGTTAACTATGGCTACACCTTC
TRBD1,TRBV20-1,13,many,TRBJ1-1,CSARIRQGLLAFF,TGCAGTGCTAGAATTCGACAGGGGTTGTTGGCTTTCTTT
TRBD2,TRBV7-9,14,.,TRBJ2-5,CASSLRGGRQTQYF,TGTGCCAGCAGCTTACGGGGGGGCCGGCAGACCCAGTACTTC
.,TRBV7-2,17,many,TRBJ2-7,CASSLGLGGGDRPEQYF,TGTGCCAGCAGCTTAGGGTTGGGGGGCGGTGATCGCCCCGAGCAGTACTTC
TRBD1,TRBV4-2,15,few,TRBJ2-7,CASSPRRDRAMGQYF,TGTGCCAGCAGCCCACGCCGGGACAGGGCTATGGGGCAGTACTTC
.,TRBV12-3/TRBV12-4,14,.,TRBJ1-3,CASRPAGSGNTIYF,TGTGCCAGCAGACCGGCGGGGTCTGGAAACACCATATATTTT
.,TRBV6-5,14,few,TRBJ1-5,CASRRTEFNQPQHF,TGTGCCAGCCGTAGGACAGAATTCAATCAGCCCCAGCATTTT
.,TRBV6-6,15,few,TRBJ2-7,CASSYRRDKSYEQYF,TGTGCCAGCAGTTATCGTCGGGACAAGTCCTACGAGCAGTACTTC
TRBD1,TRBV5-1,14,.,TRBJ1-2,CASSWGQTSEGYTF,TGCGCCAGCAGCTGGGGACAGACCTCCGAGGGCTACACCTTC
.,TRBV7-2,15,.,TRBJ2-1,CASSSPGVRAREQFF,TGTGCCAGCAGCTCGCCGGGGGTGAGGGCCAGGGAGCAGTTCTTC
TRBD2,TRBV27,16,.,TRBJ2-3,CASSLLAGGVTDTQYF,TGTGCCAGCAGTCTCCTAGCGGGGGGTGTCACAGATACGCAGTATTTT
TRBD2,TRBV7-2,17,few,TRBJ2-3,CASSLESSGISTDTQYF,TGTGCCAGCAGCTTAGAATCTAGCGGGATCAGCACAGATACGCAGTATTTT
.,TRBV7-9,16,.,TRBJ1-2,CASSLDELLSSYGYTF,TGTGCCAGCAGCTTAGATGAACTCCTATCATCCTATGGCTACACCTTC
TRBD1,TRBV7-9,17,few,TRBJ2-5,CASSLGGTGPNQETQYF,TGTGCCAGCAGCTTAGGGGGGACAGGGCCAAACCAAGAGACCCAGTACTTC
.,TRBV7-3,15,.,TRBJ2-1,CASSLTWEKSREQFF,TGTGCCAGCAGCTTAACGTGGGAGAAGAGTAGAGAGCAGTTCTTC
.,TRBV4-3,17,.,TRBJ2-1,CASSQDLVSSYYNEQFF,TGCGCCAGCAGCCAAGATTTGGTTTCCAGCTATTACAATGAGCAGTTCTTC
.,TRBV19,14,many,TRBJ2-1,CASGQVVANNEQFF,TGTGCCAGTGGTCAAGTAGTGGCAAACAATGAGCAGTTCTTC
TRBD1,TRBV24-1,16,few,TRBJ2-3,CATSDLPGQGTDTQYF,TGTGCCACCAGTGATCTCCCGGGACAGGGAACAGATACGCAGTATTTT
.,TRBV30,12,.,TRBJ1-2,CAWKLEGYGYTF,TGTGCCTGGAAGTTGGAGGGCTACGGCTACACCTTC
.,TRBV7-9,12,few,TRBJ1-1,CASSLAPAEAFF,TGTGCCAGCAGCTTAGCCCCCGCTGAAGCTTTCTTT
.,TRBV7-3,15,few,TRBJ2-3,CASSLGLVGTDTQYF,TGTGCCAGCAGCCTCGGACTGGTAGGCACAGATACGCAGTATTTT
.,TRBV7-9,15,.,TRBJ2-1,CASSSAHSSYNEQFF,TGTGCCAGCAGCTCCGCCCATAGCTCCTACAATGAGCAGTTCTTC
.,TRBV29-1,14,.,TRBJ2-4,CSASGSGAKNIQYF,TGCAGCGCATCAGGGTCGGGGGCCAAAAACATTCAGTACTTC
.,TRBV4-1,16,few,TRBJ2-3,CASSQGEAGGSDTQYF,TGCGCCAGCAGCCAAGGGGAGGCAGGGGGATCAGATACGCAGTATTTT
.,TRBV20-1,10,.,TRBJ1-1,CSAAGAEAFF,TGCAGTGCTGCAGGGGCTGAAGCTTTCTTT
TRBD2,TRBV7-8,15,few,TRBJ2-3,CASRYSGSGTDTQYF,TGTGCCAGCAGGTATAGCGGGAGTGGCACAGATACGCAGTATTTT
.,TRBV19,17,many,TRBJ1-6,CASSGGTFSSYNSPLHF,TGTGCCAGTAGTGGCGGGACTTTCAGCTCCTATAATTCACCCCTCCACTTT
.,TRBV5-6,15,few,TRBJ2-1,CASSFTWSSYNEQFF,TGTGCCAGCAGCTTCACTTGGAGCTCCTACAATGAGCAGTTCTTC
.,TRBV7-9,14,few,TRBJ2-7,CASSLIDIAYEQYF,TGTGCCAGCAGCTTGATCGACATCGCCTACGAGCAGTACTTC
.,TRBV4-1,15,.,TRBJ2-1,CASSQDRIAGNEQFF,TGCGCCAGCAGCCAAGATAGAATAGCCGGCAATGAGCAGTTCTTC
TRBD2,TRBV24-1,15,few,TRBJ2-1,CATSDPLAGTDEQFF,TGTGCCACCAGTGATCCACTAGCGGGAACGGATGAGCAGTTCTTC
.,TRBV20-1,16,few,TRBJ2-2,CSASPLGAGVTGELFF,TGCAGTGCTAGCCCCCTGGGGGCGGGAGTCACCGGGGAGCTGTTTTTT
.,TRBV7-9,12,.,TRBJ2-7,CASSLNTYEQYF,TGTGCCAGCAGTCTCAACACGTACGAGCAGTACTTC